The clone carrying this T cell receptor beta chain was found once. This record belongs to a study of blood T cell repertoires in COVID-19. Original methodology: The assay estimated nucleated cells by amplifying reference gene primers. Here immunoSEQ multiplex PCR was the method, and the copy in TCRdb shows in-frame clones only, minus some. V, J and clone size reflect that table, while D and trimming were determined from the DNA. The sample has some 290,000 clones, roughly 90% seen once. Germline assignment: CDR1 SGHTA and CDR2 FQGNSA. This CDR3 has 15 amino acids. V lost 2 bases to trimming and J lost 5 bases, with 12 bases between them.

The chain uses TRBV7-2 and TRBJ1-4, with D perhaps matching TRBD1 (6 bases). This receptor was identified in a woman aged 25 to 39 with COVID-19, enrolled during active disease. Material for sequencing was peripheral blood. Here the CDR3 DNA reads TGTGCCAGCAGCTTATACGGCAGGGGAAATGAAAAACTGTTTTTT. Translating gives CASSLYGRGNEKLFF.